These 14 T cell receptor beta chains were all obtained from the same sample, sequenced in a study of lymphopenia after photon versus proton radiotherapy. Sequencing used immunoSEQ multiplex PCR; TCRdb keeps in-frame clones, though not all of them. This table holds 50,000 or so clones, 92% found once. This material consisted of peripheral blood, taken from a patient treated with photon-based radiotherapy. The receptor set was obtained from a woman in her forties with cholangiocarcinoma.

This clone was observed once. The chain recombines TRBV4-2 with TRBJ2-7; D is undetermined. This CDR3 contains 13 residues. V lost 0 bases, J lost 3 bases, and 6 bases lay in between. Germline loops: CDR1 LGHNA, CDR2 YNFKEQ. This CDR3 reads CASSQDPDYEQYF. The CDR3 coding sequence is TGTGCCAGCAGCCAAGATCCCGACTACGAGCAGTACTTC.

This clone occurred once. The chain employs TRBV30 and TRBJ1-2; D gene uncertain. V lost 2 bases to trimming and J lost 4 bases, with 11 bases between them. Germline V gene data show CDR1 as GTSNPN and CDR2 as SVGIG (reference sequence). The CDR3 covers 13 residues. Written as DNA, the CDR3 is TGTGCCTGGAGTTTCGCAGGAATCTATGGCTACACCTTC. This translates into CAWSFAGIYGYTF.

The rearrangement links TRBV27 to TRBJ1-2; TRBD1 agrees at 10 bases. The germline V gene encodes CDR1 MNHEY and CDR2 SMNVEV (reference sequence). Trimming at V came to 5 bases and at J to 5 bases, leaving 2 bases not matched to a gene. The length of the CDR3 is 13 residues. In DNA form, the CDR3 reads TGTGCCAGCAGTGACAGGGGGCAGTATGGCTACACCTTC. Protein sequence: CASSDRGQYGYTF.

CDR3: CASSLNNLRLNTEAFF. CDR3 DNA sequence: TGTGCCAGCAGTTTAAACAACCTCAGATTGAACACTGAAGCTTTCTTT. The V call is TRBV6-5, the J call TRBJ1-1; D gene uncertain. This CDR3 has 16 amino acids. Trimming pared 4 bases from V and 0 bases from J, leaving 15 bases between. Germline assignment: CDR1 MNHEY and CDR2 SVGAGI.

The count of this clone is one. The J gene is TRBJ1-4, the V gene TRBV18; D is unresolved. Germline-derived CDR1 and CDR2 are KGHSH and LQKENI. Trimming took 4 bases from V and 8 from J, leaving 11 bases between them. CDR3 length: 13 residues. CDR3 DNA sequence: TGTGCCAGCTCACGCGCGCGTGGGGAAAAACTGTTTTTT. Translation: CASSRARGEKLFF.

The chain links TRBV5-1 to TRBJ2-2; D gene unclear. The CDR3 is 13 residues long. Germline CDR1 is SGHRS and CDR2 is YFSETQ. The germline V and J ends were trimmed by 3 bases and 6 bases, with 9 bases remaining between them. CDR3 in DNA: TGCGCCAGCAGCTATGACACGCCCGGGGAGCTGTTTTTT. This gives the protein CASSYDTPGELFF.

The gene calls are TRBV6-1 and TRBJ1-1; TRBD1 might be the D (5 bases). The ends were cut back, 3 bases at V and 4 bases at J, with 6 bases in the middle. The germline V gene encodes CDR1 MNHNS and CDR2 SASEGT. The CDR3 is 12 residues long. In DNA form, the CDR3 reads TGTGCCAGCAGTGAGAGGGGCACTGAAGCTTTCTTT. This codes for CASSERGTEAFF.

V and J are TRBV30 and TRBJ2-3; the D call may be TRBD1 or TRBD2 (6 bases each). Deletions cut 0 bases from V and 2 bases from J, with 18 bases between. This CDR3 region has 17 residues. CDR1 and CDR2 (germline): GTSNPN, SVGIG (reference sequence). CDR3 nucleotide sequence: TGTGCCTGGAGTGTATCTTTCTTAGGGGGACTCACAGATACGCAGTATTTT. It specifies CAWSVSFLGGLTDTQYF.

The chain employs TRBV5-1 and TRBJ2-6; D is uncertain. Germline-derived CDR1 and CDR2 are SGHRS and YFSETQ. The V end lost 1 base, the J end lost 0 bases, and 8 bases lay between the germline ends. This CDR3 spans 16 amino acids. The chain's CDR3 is CASSLNLPSGANVLTF. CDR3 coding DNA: TGCGCCAGCAGCTTGAACCTACCCTCTGGGGCCAACGTCCTGACTTTC.

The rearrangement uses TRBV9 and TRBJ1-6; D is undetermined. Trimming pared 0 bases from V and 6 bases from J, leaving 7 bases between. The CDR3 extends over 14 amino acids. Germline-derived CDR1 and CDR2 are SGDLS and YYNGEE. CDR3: CASSVGQFNSPLHF. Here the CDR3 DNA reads TGTGCCAGCAGCGTAGGTCAGTTTAATTCACCCCTCCACTTT.

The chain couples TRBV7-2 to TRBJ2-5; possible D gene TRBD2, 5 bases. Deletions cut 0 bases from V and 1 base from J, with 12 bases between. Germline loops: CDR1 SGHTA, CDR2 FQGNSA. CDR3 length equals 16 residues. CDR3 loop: CASSLAAGGPQETQYF. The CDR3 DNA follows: TGTGCCAGCAGCTTAGCCGCAGGAGGACCCCAAGAGACCCAGTACTTC.

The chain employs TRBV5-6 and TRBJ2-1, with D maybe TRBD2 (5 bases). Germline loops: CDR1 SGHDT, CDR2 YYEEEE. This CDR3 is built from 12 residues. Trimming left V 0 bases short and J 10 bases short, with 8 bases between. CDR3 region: CASSLGPGEQFF. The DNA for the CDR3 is TGTGCCAGCAGCTTGGGGCCGGGAGAGCAGTTCTTC.

The CDR3, as DNA: TGTGCCTGGACAGTCGTGGCCGGGGCCAACGTCCTGACTTTC. This translates into CAWTVVAGANVLTF. J is TRBJ2-6 and V is TRBV30; unclear D gene. Germline V gene lookup returns CDR1 GTSNPN and CDR2 SVGIG (reference sequence). The V and J ends lost 4 bases and 4 bases respectively, with 11 bases between them. The CDR3 length is 14 residues.

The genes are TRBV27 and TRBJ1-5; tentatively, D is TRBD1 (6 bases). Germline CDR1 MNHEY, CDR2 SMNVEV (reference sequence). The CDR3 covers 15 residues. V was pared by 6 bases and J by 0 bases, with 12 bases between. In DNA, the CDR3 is TGTGCCAGCAGCATAGGACAGTATAGCAATCAGCCCCAGCATTTT. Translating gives CASSIGQYSNQPQHF.